The rows below give T cell receptor beta chains drawn from one sample of a study of identical twins. TCRdb used MiXCR to reprocess the 5' RACE reads, holding one entry per CDR3 protein. The sample contains about 1.7 million distinct CDR3 sequences, around 33% of which appear only once. The specimen sequenced was cord blood. These receptor sequences come from a newborn girl in good health. CDR3s include the opening cysteine and the closing phenylalanine or tryptophan. The D gene is left open where the match is weak. Clone sizes are given selectively: once, few, many, or a class where the clone is expanded.

TGTGCCAGCAGCCAAGAACAGGGACCAGAGACCCAGTACTTC,CASSQEQGPETQYF,TRBJ2-5,few,TRBV4-2,-,14
TGTGCCACCGCCGACGGACTTAAGGAGCAGTACTTC,CATADGLKEQYF,TRBJ2-7,few,TRBV28,-,12
TGTGCCAGCCGAGGGGGGCGACAGGGAAGGAACTATGGCTACACCTTC,CASRGGRQGRNYGYTF,TRBJ1-2,few,TRBV27,TRBD1,16
TGTGCCAGCAGTTACTCTGCCGTACTCTCTGGAAACACCATATATTTT,CASSYSAVLSGNTIYF,TRBJ1-3,-,TRBV6-6,-,16
TGTGCCAGCAGTTACTCGGGGCGGCGACAGTGCTACGAGCAGTACTTC,CASSYSGRRQCYEQYF,TRBJ2-7,-,TRBV6-5,-,16
TGCAGTGCCCGTCAAGAGCCCCTCTATGGCTACACCTTC,CSARQEPLYGYTF,TRBJ1-2,-,TRBV20-1,-,13
TGTGCCAGCAGAGCAGGGGGGCCGAAGCACACTGAAGCTTTCTTT,CASRAGGPKHTEAFF,TRBJ1-1,once,TRBV12-3/TRBV12-4,TRBD1,15
TGTGCCAGCAGGAAGTATAGCGAGGGGTACAATGAGCAGTTCTTC,CASRKYSEGYNEQFF,TRBJ2-1,-,TRBV7-2,-,15
TGTGCTAGCAGCTTAGGCATGGGGAGCACAGATACGCAGTATTTT,CASSLGMGSTDTQYF,TRBJ2-3,few,TRBV7-7,-,15
TGTGCCAGCAGTGAAAGCAGAATTCACGAGCAGTACTTC,CASSESRIHEQYF,TRBJ2-7,few,TRBV2,-,13
TGTGCCAGCAGAAGACAGGTATTCGCAGATACGCAGTATTTT,CASRRQVFADTQYF,TRBJ2-3,-,TRBV27,-,14
TGTGCCAGCAGCCAAGTGGGGGGGCGCGGGAACACTGAAGCTTTCTTT,CASSQVGGRGNTEAFF,TRBJ1-1,-,TRBV3-1,-,16
TGTGCCAGCAGTTACATTCCGGCTAGTGGCGATACGCAGTATTTT,CASSYIPASGDTQYF,TRBJ2-3,few,TRBV6-5,-,15
TGTGCCAGCAGCCAAGTGATACAGGGCACTGAAGCTTTCTTT,CASSQVIQGTEAFF,TRBJ1-1,-,TRBV4-2,-,14
TGTGCCAGCAGCTTAGAGGGGCACAAAGACTACGAGCAGTACTTC,CASSLEGHKDYEQYF,TRBJ2-7,few,TRBV11-1,-,15
TGCGCCAGCAGCCTGGACCGATTTAATGAAAAACTGTTTTTT,CASSLDRFNEKLFF,TRBJ1-4,many,TRBV5-1,-,14
TGTGCCAGCAGTTACGTGGGGCGTAAAGAGGCCCAGTACTTC,CASSYVGRKEAQYF,TRBJ2-5,-,TRBV6-2/TRBV6-3,-,14
TGCAGCGTTGAAGGCCGGCCTAACTATGGCTACACCTTC,CSVEGRPNYGYTF,TRBJ1-2,-,TRBV29-1,-,13
TGTGCCAGCAGCTTAAGGTCGGTTCCCGAAGCTTTCTTT,CASSLRSVPEAFF,TRBJ1-1,-,TRBV7-2,-,13
TGTGCCAGCAGCTTAGGTGGGACTAGCGGGAGTAGTTCCTACAATGAGCAGTACTTC,CASSLGGTSGSSSYNEQYF,TRBJ2-7,-,TRBV7-9,TRBD2,19
TGTGCCAGTAGTATGGGGTCCCGCAATGAGCAGTTCTTC,CASSMGSRNEQFF,TRBJ2-1,-,TRBV19,-,13
TGCGCCAGCAGCGACCCCCTAGCGGAGCAAGAGACCCAGTACTTC,CASSDPLAEQETQYF,TRBJ2-5,-,TRBV5-1,TRBD2,15
TGTGCCAGCAGCCGGACAGACAATAGCAATCAGCCCCAGCATTTT,CASSRTDNSNQPQHF,TRBJ1-5,-,TRBV11-2,-,15
TGTGCCAGCAGTCTCGGACAGATAAGTCAGCCCCAGCATTTT,CASSLGQISQPQHF,TRBJ1-5,-,TRBV2,-,14
TGTGCCAGTAGTACCTTAGCGGGGCGCTCCTACAATGAGCAGTTCTTC,CASSTLAGRSYNEQFF,TRBJ2-1,few,TRBV19,TRBD2,16
TGCAGTGCTAGAGAGACTAGCGGGGGGGCCTACGAGCAGTACTTC,CSARETSGGAYEQYF,TRBJ2-7,few,TRBV20-1,TRBD2,15
TGTGCCAGCCTTACACGCGCCTACAATGAGCAGTACTTC,CASLTRAYNEQYF,TRBJ2-7,-,TRBV11-2,-,13
TGTGCCTGGACCAAAACCGGCTATGGCTACACCTTC,CAWTKTGYGYTF,TRBJ1-2,-,TRBV30,-,12
TGTGCCAGCAGTGAAGGGTTGTGGAACACTGAAGCTTTCTTT,CASSEGLWNTEAFF,TRBJ1-1,-,TRBV6-1,-,14
TGTGCCATCAGTGGCCCTAGCGGGGGGGCCAGTGAGCAGTACTTC,CAISGPSGGASEQYF,TRBJ2-5,-,TRBV10-3,TRBD2,15
TGTGCCACCAGTGAAAGGTGGGCTAGCGGTAGCACAGATACGCAGTATTTT,CATSERWASGSTDTQYF,TRBJ2-3,few,TRBV24-1,TRBD2,17
TGCAGTGCTAGTAAGGGTACGTCCTACGAGCAGTACTTC,CSASKGTSYEQYF,TRBJ2-7,few,TRBV20-1,-,13
TGCAGTGTCAGCGAGGGGGGCACTGAAGCTTTCTTT,CSVSEGGTEAFF,TRBJ1-1,-,TRBV20-1,-,12
TGTGCCAGCAGTTTTTGGAGGGGAGGGAACACTGAAGCTTTCTTT,CASSFWRGGNTEAFF,TRBJ1-1,-,TRBV27,-,15
TGTGCCAGCAGAGAGACTAACGGGGCCTACGAGCAGTACTTC,CASRETNGAYEQYF,TRBJ2-7,-,TRBV2,-,14
TGTGCCATCAGTGGATCACAGCTCGACTATGGCTACACCTTC,CAISGSQLDYGYTF,TRBJ1-2,-,TRBV10-3,-,14
TGCAGTGCTAGAGATTCCGGGGGGGGCACCGGGGAGCTGTTTTTT,CSARDSGGGTGELFF,TRBJ2-2,-,TRBV20-1,TRBD2,15